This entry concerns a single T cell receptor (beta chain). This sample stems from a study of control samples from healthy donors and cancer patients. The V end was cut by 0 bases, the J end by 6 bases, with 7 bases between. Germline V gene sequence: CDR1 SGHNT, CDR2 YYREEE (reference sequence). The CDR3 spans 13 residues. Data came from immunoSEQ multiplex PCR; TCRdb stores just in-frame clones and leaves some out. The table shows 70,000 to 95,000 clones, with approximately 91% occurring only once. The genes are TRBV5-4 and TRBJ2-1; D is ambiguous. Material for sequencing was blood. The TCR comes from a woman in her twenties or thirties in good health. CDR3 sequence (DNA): TGTGCCAGCAGCTTGGTCCAGGCCAATGAGCAGTTCTTC. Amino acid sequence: CASSLVQANEQFF.